This T cell receptor (beta chain) is from a study of shared clonotypes between healthy human individuals. Study-level background: CD4 naive and CD4 memory each took three plates per donor, while CD8 naive took two and CD8 memory one.

The CDR3 consists of 12 residues. The germline V gene has CDR1 MNHNS and CDR2 SASEGT. Deletions cut 10 bases from V and 4 bases from J, with 13 bases between. Positive CCR7 selection of CD45RO-negative cells yielded the naive CD8 cells, and terminally differentiated effector memory CD45RA+ cells were excluded. The repertoire was sequenced with immunoSEQ multiplex PCR; TCRdb's copy has only in-frame clones and lacks some. The table has over 2 million clones, 85% to 95% seen once. Notes on this clone: Its antigen is currently unknown.

Findings and caveats of the study: The rarefaction results pointed to incomplete sorted-subset sequencing despite large depth.

This receptor was identified in a man between 18 and 35 years old in good health. Input material: naive CD8+ T cells sorted from blood. The genes are TRBV6-1 and TRBJ1-1; D ambiguous. The CDR3 sequence is CAISLGGTEAFF. CDR3 DNA: TGTGCCATTTCTCTTGGCGGCACTGAAGCTTTCTTT.